The sequence of this T cell receptor beta chain was determined in a study of regulatory T cells in long-lasting Graves disease (dated by TCRdb to about 2021). Study-level background: Patients with newly diagnosed Graves' disease had been on antithyroid drugs for under 3 months. TCR sequencing covered about 13 persistent and 20 newly diagnosed Graves' disease patients, some 33 samples in total. Peripheral blood TCR sequencing and RNA sequencing compared persistent Graves' disease patients with newly diagnosed Graves' disease patients. The study was registered as a clinical trial and conducted in China. The paper's findings and limits, for the study overall: Only the TCR beta chain was sequenced and analyzed. The study examined only peripheral blood because the primary lesion, thyroid tissue, could not be accessed. Persistent patients shared more public clonotypes among themselves (around 3,000) than newly diagnosed patients did (about 970). Compared with newly diagnosed patients, patients with persistent Graves' disease had lower TCR Shannon entropy and fewer highly expanded clones, which suggests clonal expansion. TRBV28, TRBJ1-2 and TRBJ2-5 were preferentially used in persistent disease, while TRBV20-1 and TRBJ2-1 were favored in newly diagnosed disease. The small sample size was acknowledged by the authors as a limitation that may reduce accuracy.

This clonotype has only a few counts. Its cognate antigen has yet to be identified. One base away there is no much larger clone; base qualities are not given. The time point label, as the study defines it: newly diagnosed GD, antithyroid drugs for less than 3 months. For both TCR sequencing and RNA sequencing, RNA was extracted from PBMCs using TRIzol. The diagnosis of Graves' disease was made according to American Thyroid Association guidelines. The patients came from an endocrinology department in Xi'an, China. Each patient gave roughly 8.4 milliliters of peripheral blood, collected in an EDTA anticoagulant tube. Ficoll Paque Plus density gradient separation was used to isolate PBMCs, and no further T cell sorting was performed. An Agilent 2100 Bioanalyzer and agarose gel were used to assess RNA quality, and a NanoDrop 2000 was used to measure RNA concentration. The CDR3, from cysteine to phenylalanine, totals 16 residues. CDR3 DNA only is kept here, 48 bases in frame from base 1. Germline trimming: 4 bases from V, 2 bases from J; junction bases outside gene matches: 10. According to the germline V gene, CDR1 reads MGHRA and CDR2 reads YSYEKL.

To prepare the library, multiplex PCR was applied. Sequencing used an Illumina HiSeq 4000. CDR3 regions were amplified by Arm-PCR with iRepertoire HTBI primers to construct TCR beta libraries. Gel purification was performed on PCR products prior to sequencing. The paper's data handling went like this. Gene usage analysis of CDR3 amino acid clonotypes used the approximately 62 TRBV and about 15 TRBJ segments found across samples. COPE and FqMerger were used to merge the filtered high-quality paired reads into contigs. BLAST was used to align contigs to IMGT TRBV, TRBD and TRBJ reference genes, with CDR3 defined following IMGT. Any clonotype with a frequency above 0.1% was classified as a highly expanded clone. Repertoire diversity was measured by Shannon entropy, and V-J evenness by the Gini coefficient. A clonotype found in more than one individual was treated as public. The public sequencing data were trimmed at Q25 with fastp and processed into clonotypes with MiXCR by TCRdb, which kept only in-frame beta chains. One record per CDR3 amino acid sequence lists the most common genes and DNA. These V and J calls derive from TCRdb rather than the authors' analysis. The sample records a few hundred thousand distinct CDR3 sequences, 12% to 15% of which are singletons. The ten most abundant clones make up roughly 18% of the sample.

The same data also went into a second study, on T cells in Graves' hyperthyroidism and ophthalmopathy. As the second publication notes: Graves' hyperthyroidism was defined as stable when no progression to ophthalmopathy occurred over 18 months of follow-up. Hyperthyroidism patients were aged 18 to 65 years and newly diagnosed, with disease duration of less than 2 months. Any patient with an uncontrolled infection, another autoimmune disease, pregnancy or lactation was excluded. Clinical symptoms, serum thyroxine and TRAb, thyroid ultrasound, and orbital computed tomography formed the basis for the diagnoses. The TCR CDR3 was subjected to a first round of RT-PCR using the HTBI primer set and the Qiagen OneStep RT-PCR kit. Most expanded thyroid clonotypes (frequency above 0.001) were also detected in blood, a finding suggesting that blood repertoires may reflect thyroid immune responses. In cross-validation, a model built on a 13 V-J signature told ophthalmopathy apart from stable hyperthyroidism with roughly 87% sensitivity and approximately 81% specificity, and in testing the same model reached 80%/75%. In validation, progression to ophthalmopathy was predicted by the model with roughly 71% sensitivity and 72% to 80% specificity, a median of around 5.9 months before onset. To identify distinguishing TCR V-J signatures, a discovery cohort of about 100 patients was used, comprising 43 with Graves' ophthalmopathy and approximately 58 with stable Graves' hyperthyroidism. An independent validation cohort of about 19 hyperthyroidism patients and 17 patients who later progressed to ophthalmopathy tested prospective prediction of ophthalmopathy. The 95 to 100 discovery patients were randomly divided into training and test sets at a 7:3 ratio. In addition, the study compared T-cell repertoires in thyroid tissue and in blood from six Graves' hyperthyroidism patients. Following sampling, methimazole starting at 30 mg daily was given to hyperthyroidism patients, and high-dose intravenous methylprednisolone was given to ophthalmopathy patients. Libraries were constructed in a second round of multiplex PCR, after which size selection and purification were carried out. Libraries were sequenced paired-end with 100 bp reads on an Illumina HiSeq2000. SOAPnuke was used to process the raw data, with reads discarded if the reads contained adapters or uncalled bases, had a mean Phred below 15, or lacked an exact constant-primer or identifier match. High-quality paired reads were merged using COPE v1.2.5, and each unique nucleotide sequence was defined as a clonotype. MiTCR v1.1 was used to align the clonotypes against IMGT TRBV, TRBD and TRBJ reference segments. Only V-J combinations with frequency above 0.0001, covering approximately 99% of repertoires, were analysed. The TCS score was defined as F50 (clonal expansion) divided by E x V (chaos), with BLOSUM62-based TCRdist calculated between CDR3 peptides within each V-J. Welch's t-statistics and random forest reduced around 510 V-J features to 10 to 15, which were used in a naive Bayes classifier (R e1071). No statistical method was used to set the sample size in advance, and investigators knew the group allocation. TCR Vbeta CDR3 sequencing of roughly 140 peripheral blood samples (under 45 ophthalmopathy, approximately 80 hyperthyroidism and roughly 17 progressor patients) is reported in the paper.

The specimen comprised peripheral blood mononuclear cells (PBMCs), sampled at new diagnosis, from a patient treated with antithyroid drugs. The sequence was obtained from a woman between 50 and 59 years old with Graves disease. Donor details come from another sample of the same person, matched by shared clones. The receptor chain draws on TRBV4-1 and TRBJ2-7; 8 bases in between match TRBD1. The DNA is TGCGCCAGCAGCCCCTTAAACAGGGGGGCCACCTACGAGCAGTACTTC. Its protein reads: CASSPLNRGATYEQYF.